Listed below are T cell receptor beta chains from one sample, sequenced in a study of blood T cell repertoires in COVID-19. TCRdb keeps only in-frame clones here, not all; method: immunoSEQ multiplex PCR. The sample comprises roughly 200,000 clones, approximately 86% of which are singletons, and 2.5% to 3% rests with the top ten. Sample: peripheral blood. These receptors were obtained from a middle-aged man with active or convalescent COVID-19. CDR3s include the opening cysteine and the closing phenylalanine or tryptophan. Fields, in order: V gene, clone size, J gene, D gene, CDR3 protein, CDR3 DNA. D genes are given only for firm matches. Rows may omit the clone size; those that give it use once, few, many or a size class.

TRBV4-3	NA	TRBJ2-1	NA	CASSQTGSSYNEQFF	TGCGCCAGCAGCCAGACAGGTAGCTCCTACAATGAGCAGTTCTTC
TRBV7-9	NA	TRBJ1-4	NA	CASTLSGRESEKLFF	TGTGCCAGCACCCTTAGCGGCAGGGAGAGTGAAAAACTGTTTTTT
TRBV15	once	TRBJ2-5	TRBD2	CATSRDPGASGQETQYF	TGTGCCACCAGCAGAGATCCCGGGGCTAGCGGACAAGAGACCCAGTACTTC
TRBV5-8	NA	TRBJ1-1	NA	CASSLRGGTEAFF	TGTGCCAGCAGCTTGAGAGGGGGCACTGAAGCTTTCTTT
TRBV7-8	NA	TRBJ1-5	NA	CASSPFNQPQHF	TGTGCCAGCAGCCCGTTCAATCAGCCCCAGCATTTT
TRBV6-5	NA	TRBJ1-2	NA	CASSHEDNYGYTF	TGTGCCAGCAGTCACGAGGATAACTATGGCTACACCTTC
TRBV5-1	NA	TRBJ1-3	TRBD1	CASSSGQSSGNTIYF	TGCGCCAGCAGCTCGGGACAGAGCTCTGGAAACACCATATATTTT
TRBV4-1	NA	TRBJ2-7	NA	CASSQERTVGHEQYF	TGCGCCAGCAGCCAGGAGCGGACAGTTGGCCACGAGCAGTACTTC
TRBV6-5	once	TRBJ1-6	NA	CASSSAYNSPLHF	TGTGCCAGCAGTTCCGCCTATAATTCACCCCTCCACTTT
TRBV28	NA	TRBJ1-6	TRBD1	CASSLDRGLSPLHF	TGTGCCAGCAGTTTGGACAGGGGGCTTTCACCCCTCCACTTT
TRBV19	NA	TRBJ2-1	NA	CASSTWTNPVNEQFF	TGTGCCAGTAGCACGTGGACTAATCCCGTGAATGAGCAGTTCTTC
TRBV5-1	NA	TRBJ2-3	TRBD1	CASSPGQNTDTQYF	TGCGCCAGCAGCCCGGGACAGAACACAGATACGCAGTATTTT
TRBV29-1	few	TRBJ1-1	NA	CSCQGHTEAFF	TGCAGCTGTCAGGGTCACACTGAAGCTTTCTTT
TRBV5-4	NA	TRBJ2-2	TRBD2	CASSLVSGGAGELFF	TGTGCCAGCAGCTTGGTTAGCGGGGGGGCCGGGGAGCTGTTTTTT
TRBV4-2	NA	TRBJ1-1	NA	CASSPPGPNAFF	TGTGCCAGCAGCCCCCCGGGTCCAAATGCTTTCTTT
TRBV10-1	NA	TRBJ1-1	NA	CASSDPGVTEAFF	TGCGCCAGCAGTGACCCAGGGGTCACTGAAGCTTTCTTT
TRBV12-3/TRBV12-4	NA	TRBJ1-6	TRBD1	CASRTGDNSPLHF	TGTGCCAGCAGGACAGGGGATAATTCACCCCTCCACTTT
TRBV6-5	NA	TRBJ1-2	TRBD1	CASSYSQSGGYGYTF	TGTGCCAGCAGTTACTCTCAATCAGGGGGGTATGGCTACACCTTC
TRBV5-1	NA	TRBJ1-1	NA	CASSLVGVRGQWTEAFF	TGCGCCAGCAGCCTAGTGGGGGTGCGGGGGCAGTGGACTGAAGCTTTCTTT
TRBV2	NA	TRBJ2-3	NA	CASRGATDTQYF	TGTGCCAGCAGGGGAGCCACAGATACGCAGTATTTT
TRBV5-4	NA	TRBJ1-3	TRBD1	CASSLEQGANTIYF	TGTGCCAGCAGCTTGGAACAGGGGGCGAACACCATATATTTT
TRBV19	NA	TRBJ1-5	NA	CATTQGRQPQHF	TGTGCCACCACGCAGGGGAGACAGCCCCAGCATTTT
TRBV6-5	NA	TRBJ2-7	TRBD1	CASNRDRGYEQYF	TGTGCCAGTAACCGGGACAGGGGCTACGAGCAGTACTTC
TRBV29-1	once	TRBJ1-5	NA	CSVGPGGQEPQHF	TGCAGCGTTGGGCCTGGGGGACAAGAGCCCCAGCATTTT
TRBV28	NA	TRBJ2-5	TRBD2	CASSFRVAGGGTQYF	TGTGCCAGCAGTTTTCGAGTAGCGGGGGGTGGGACCCAGTACTTC
TRBV14	NA	TRBJ1-1	NA	CASSGGLNTEAFF	TGTGCCAGCAGCGGGGGGTTGAACACTGAAGCTTTCTTT
TRBV12-3/TRBV12-4	once	TRBJ1-2	NA	CASSFQGGGGYTF	TGTGCCAGCAGTTTTCAGGGAGGTGGGGGCTACACCTTC